The rows below give T cell receptor beta chains drawn from one sample of a study of PD-L1 blockade in urothelial cancer. Only in-frame clones appear in the TCRdb table, and some are missing; sequencing was by immunoSEQ multiplex PCR. The table shows around 27,000 clones, with roughly 76% occurring only once. The sample was PBMCs, taken around atezolizumab (anti-PD-L1) treatment. The receptors come from a man in his fifties with urothelial cancer. Both conserved end residues are part of each CDR3. A D gene is named only where the DNA matches it firmly. The listing skips clone size in some rows; elsewhere it reads once, few, many or a size class.

cdr3_length,j_call,v_call,clone_size,d_call,cdr3_aa,cdr3_nt
14,TRBJ2-1,TRBV5-6,medium-sized,TRBD2,CASMGGTSYNEQFF,TGTGCCAGCATGGGGGGGACGTCCTACAATGAGCAGTTCTTC
15,TRBJ1-2,TRBV9,-,-,CASSVELKGVYGYTF,TGTGCCAGCAGCGTAGAGTTGAAGGGAGTCTATGGCTACACCTTC
10,TRBJ2-1,TRBV20-1,-,-,CRAGGGEQFF,TGCAGAGCGGGTGGGGGGGAGCAGTTCTTC
16,TRBJ2-7,TRBV29-1,-,TRBD2,CSVGGGLAGGLYEQYF,TGCAGCGTTGGGGGGGGACTAGCGGGAGGGTTATACGAGCAGTACTTC
15,TRBJ1-5,TRBV7-9,-,TRBD1,CASSLQGVTEQPQHF,TGTGCCAGCAGCTTACAGGGGGTGACAGAGCAGCCCCAGCATTTT
17,TRBJ2-5,TRBV14,-,TRBD2,CASSQVPGTSGEETQYF,TGTGCCAGCAGCCAAGTCCCCGGGACTAGCGGAGAAGAGACCCAGTACTTC
15,TRBJ2-2,TRBV4-2,-,TRBD2,CASSLAGGEGRELFF,TGTGCCAGCAGCCTAGCGGGAGGCGAGGGGAGGGAGCTGTTTTTT
13,TRBJ2-1,TRBV30,-,TRBD2,CAWSLGGYNEQFF,TGTGCCTGGAGTCTCGGGGGGTACAATGAGCAGTTCTTC
12,TRBJ1-1,TRBV2,-,-,CASSLGGLAAFF,TGTGCCAGCAGTCTCGGGGGGTTGGCAGCTTTCTTT
18,TRBJ2-7,TRBV4-2,-,TRBD2,CASSQDPSGGGGSGEQYF,TGTGCCAGCAGCCAAGATCCTAGCGGGGGAGGGGGGAGTGGGGAGCAGTACTTC
16,TRBJ2-7,TRBV7-2,-,TRBD2,CASSLAGTSPSYEQYF,TGTGCCAGCAGCTTAGCTGGGACTAGTCCCTCCTACGAGCAGTACTTC
12,TRBJ2-7,TRBV10-3,-,-,CASQKQGYEQYF,TGTGCCAGCCAAAAACAGGGCTACGAGCAGTACTTC
15,TRBJ2-5,TRBV5-1,-,TRBD2,CASSLVLAVKETQYF,TGCGCCAGCAGCTTGGTCCTAGCGGTAAAAGAGACCCAGTACTTC
19,TRBJ1-1,TRBV10-3,-,TRBD1,CAISDFYPRTGGRNTEAFF,TGTGCCATCAGTGATTTCTACCCGAGGACAGGGGGACGGAACACTGAAGCTTTCTTT
13,TRBJ1-4,TRBV27,few,-,CASSSAGARRLFF,TGTGCCAGCAGTAGCGCAGGGGCCCGGCGGCTGTTTTTT
15,TRBJ2-2,TRBV18,-,TRBD2,CASSLGLAGTGELFF,TGTGCCAGCTCACTGGGACTAGCGGGGACCGGGGAGCTGTTTTTT
16,TRBJ2-2,TRBV7-9,-,TRBD2,CASTLSGGANTGELFF,TGTGCCAGCACTTTATCCGGGGGGGCCAACACCGGGGAGCTGTTTTTT
14,TRBJ1-1,TRBV9,-,-,CASSSGFTNTEAFF,TGTGCCAGCAGTTCAGGGTTTACGAACACTGAAGCTTTCTTT
13,TRBJ2-1,TRBV5-4,few,-,CASRRDTYNEQFF,TGTGCCAGCAGACGGGACACCTACAATGAGCAGTTCTTC
14,TRBJ2-7,TRBV5-8,-,TRBD1,CASSPSGQGAAQYF,TGTGCCAGCAGCCCTTCGGGACAGGGGGCGGCTCAGTACTTC
16,TRBJ1-3,TRBV5-6,-,-,CASSPRTVRLGNTIYF,TGTGCCAGCAGCCCGAGGACAGTACGGCTTGGAAACACCATATATTTT
16,TRBJ1-3,TRBV14,-,-,CASSQDLPGSGNTIYF,TGTGCCAGCAGCCAGGATTTACCGGGTTCCGGAAACACCATATATTTT